This T cell receptor (beta chain) was obtained from a study of T cell responses to AZD1222 COVID-19 vaccine (dated by TCRdb to the early 2020s). As for the study more broadly: AZD1222 recipients given second doses at about 4 weeks or at about 12 weeks were pooled, since spike-specific TCR depth and breadth were not found to differ between the two schedules. TCR sequencing covered some 240 trial participants: 207 given two doses of AZD1222 and about 26 given two doses of MenACWY control vaccine. Trial participants were enrolled into age subgroups of 18-55, 56-69 and 70-plus years, which contained roughly 150, 30 and 60 TCR-sequenced participants, respectively.

What the study reported, not specific to this receptor: Reportedly, close to half of the unique spike-specific TCRs recognized epitopes lying outside the regions that are mutated in the B.1.351 and B.1.1.7 variants. Most participants were white British and females outnumbered males, and the authors suggested that clonal diversity may have been underestimated. Conclusions about previously exposed vaccinees are limited because only 5 or 6 AZD1222 recipients were SARS-CoV-2 seropositive at baseline. Spike-specific TCR breadth and depth rose significantly after two AZD1222 doses compared with day 0 and with MenACWY recipients. Because no samples from the day 14 peak response were available, repertoires could be characterized only after the peak T cell response. The vaccine-associated CD4 TCRs covered the entire spike protein, and the dominant responses fell in regions 160-218 and 743-854. The 56-69-year group was small, and its depth increase did not reach significance, likely because of low power.

The CDR3 regions of human TCRbeta chains were analyzed by immunosequencing. The original pipeline was this. TCRs in the repertoires were compared against a reference library of SARS-CoV-2-specific TCRs that had been generated with the MIRA antigen-specificity platform. Breadth was defined as the fraction of unique TCRs that were SARS-CoV-2-associated, and depth was defined as the fraction of total T cells that were SARS-CoV-2-associated. Using the MIRA data, every spike-specific TCR was mapped to the spike region that the TCR reacted to and assigned to either a CD4 or a CD8 class. Log10-transformed breadth and depth values were compared by one-way ANOVA with Sidak's multiple comparisons tests. As stored in TCRdb, this immuneACCESS dataset retains in-frame rearrangements with V and J assigned. A fraction of the clones does not appear; measured against another copy, unresolved V genes explain less than half of the discrepancy, and the remainder lacks a known reason. The D gene and trimming were derived from the DNA, and the V and J assignments and clone size from that table. The sample has tens of thousands of clones on record, more than 85% of them singletons. The ten largest clones capture about 5.2% of the sample.

This clone has just a few counts. It lacks a known antigen. The sample holds no much larger clone one base away, and base qualities are not on file. Reading the germline V gene (reference sequence) gives CDR1 LNHDA and CDR2 SQIVND. V is cut by 8 bases and J by 2 bases, and the space between the germline ends is 19 bases. The CDR3 runs 16 amino acids, cysteine and phenylalanine included. Only CDR3 DNA remains: 48 bases, in frame from the first base. According to the study, the label for this sample's time point signals: baseline before first vaccination. Vaccinee samples were obtained from the UK trials COV001 and COV002, which included a single-blind randomized controlled phase 2/3 trial of AZD1222 (ChAdOx1 nCoV-19) in healthy adults. For TCRbeta chain sequencing, PBMC samples were collected from trial participants at day 0 and at day 28 after the second dose.

Recombination connected TRBV19 to TRBJ2-4; the D region may be TRBD1 or TRBD2, each matching 7 bases equally. The receptor was isolated from an adult in good health. The material was peripheral blood, obtained on day 0 of AZD1222 vaccination. The CDR3 protein: CASSGAGGATKNIQYF. The DNA is as follows: TGTGCCAGTTCCGGGGCAGGGGGGGCTACCAAAAACATTCAGTACTTC.